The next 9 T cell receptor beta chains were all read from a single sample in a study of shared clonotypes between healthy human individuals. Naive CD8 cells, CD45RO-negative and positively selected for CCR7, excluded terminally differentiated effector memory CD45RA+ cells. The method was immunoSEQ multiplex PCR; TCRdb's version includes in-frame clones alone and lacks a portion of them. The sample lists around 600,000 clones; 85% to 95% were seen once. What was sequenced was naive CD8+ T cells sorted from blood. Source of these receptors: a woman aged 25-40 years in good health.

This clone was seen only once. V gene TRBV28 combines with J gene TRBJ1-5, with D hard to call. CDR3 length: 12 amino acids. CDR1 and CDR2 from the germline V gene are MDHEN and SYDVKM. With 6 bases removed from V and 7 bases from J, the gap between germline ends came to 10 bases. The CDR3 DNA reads TGTGCCAGCAGGCGGGGAGGGCAGCCCCAGCATTTT. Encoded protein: CASRRGGQPQHF.

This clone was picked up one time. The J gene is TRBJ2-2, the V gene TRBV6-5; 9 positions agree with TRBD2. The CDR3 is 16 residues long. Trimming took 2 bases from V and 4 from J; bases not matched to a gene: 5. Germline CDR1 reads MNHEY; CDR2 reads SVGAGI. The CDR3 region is CASSYKAGGFTGELFF. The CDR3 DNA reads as TGTGCCAGCAGTTACAAGGCGGGAGGGTTCACCGGGGAGCTGTTTTTT.

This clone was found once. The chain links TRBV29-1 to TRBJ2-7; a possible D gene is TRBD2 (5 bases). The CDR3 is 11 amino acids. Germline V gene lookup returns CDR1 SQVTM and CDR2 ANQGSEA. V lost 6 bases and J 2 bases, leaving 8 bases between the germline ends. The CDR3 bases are TGCAGCGTACCGGGGACCTACGAGCAGTACTTC. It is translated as CSVPGTYEQYF.

DNA of the CDR3: TGTGCCAGCAGCTTAGCGAGGAGTAATGAGCAGTTCTTC. Amino acids: CASSLARSNEQFF. The chain joins TRBV7-9 to TRBJ2-1; D not resolved. The CDR3 is made up of 13 amino acids. The germline gives CDR1 SEHNR, CDR2 FQNEAQ (reference sequence). The V end was cut by 0 bases, the J end by 7 bases, with 7 bases between.

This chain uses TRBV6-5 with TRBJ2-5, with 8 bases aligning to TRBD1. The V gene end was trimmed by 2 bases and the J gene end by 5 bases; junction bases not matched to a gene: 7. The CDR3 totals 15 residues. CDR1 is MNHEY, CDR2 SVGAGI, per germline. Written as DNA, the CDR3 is TGTGCCAGCAGTTACGGTTCAGGGGGCTGGGAGACCCAGTACTTC. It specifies CASSYGSGGWETQYF.

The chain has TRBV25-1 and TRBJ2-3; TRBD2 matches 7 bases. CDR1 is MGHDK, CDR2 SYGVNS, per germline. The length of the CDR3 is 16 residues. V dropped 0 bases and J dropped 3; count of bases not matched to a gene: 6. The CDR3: CASSEYPDGGTDTQYF. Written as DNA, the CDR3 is TGTGCCAGCAGTGAATATCCAGACGGGGGGACAGATACGCAGTATTTT.

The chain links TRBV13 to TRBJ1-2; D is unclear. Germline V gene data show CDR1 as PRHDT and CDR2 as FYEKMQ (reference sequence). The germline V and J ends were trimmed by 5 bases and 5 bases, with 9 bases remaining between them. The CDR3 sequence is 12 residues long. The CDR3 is CASSPGRYGYTF. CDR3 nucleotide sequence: TGTGCCAGCAGCCCTGGACGTTATGGCTACACCTTC.

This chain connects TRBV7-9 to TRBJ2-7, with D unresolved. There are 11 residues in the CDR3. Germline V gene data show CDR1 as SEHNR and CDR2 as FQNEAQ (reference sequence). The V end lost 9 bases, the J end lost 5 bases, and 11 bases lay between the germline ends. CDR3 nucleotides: TGTGCCAGTCGACTGGGTCACGAGCAGTACTTC. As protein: CASRLGHEQYF.

CDR3 DNA: TGCAGCGTCAGGGCCTACGAGCAGTACTTC. Translated, it gives CSVRAYEQYF. The rearrangement joins TRBV29-1 to TRBJ2-7, with D possibly being TRBD1 (5 bases). Trimming took 6 bases from V and 2 from J, leaving 5 bases between them. This CDR3 region has 10 residues. Germline CDR1 is SQVTM and CDR2 is ANQGSEA.